The 4 T cell receptor beta chains listed next were all sequenced from one sample in a study of human T cells and chemical hapten exposure. Time point noted: patch test 3, about 24 weeks after DPC sensitization. Indicated treatment: therapeutic diphenylcyclopropenone sensitization with weekly scalp DPC. In TCRdb, the RACE reads were re-called with MiXCR into one record per CDR3 protein. The sample yields about 84,000 distinct CDR3 sequences, under 14% seen once. The sequencing used whole blood, collected in connection with sensitization to the hapten diphenylcyclopropenone (DPC). The receptor set was obtained from a woman in her forties or fifties with alopecia areata. Some clones in this sample may be carry-over from other donors' samples.

This clonotype has a handful of counts. The chain recombines TRBV9 with TRBJ2-1; the match to TRBD2 covers 8 bases. Germline V CDR1 and CDR2: SGDLS, YYNGEE. J lost 4 bases, V lost 4 bases, and 10 bases had no gene match. The CDR3 has 16 residues. CDR3 DNA: TGTGCCAGCAGCAGTGAGGGGACTAGAGGGTACAATGAGCAGTTCTTC. This translates into CASSSEGTRGYNEQFF.

This rearrangement joins TRBV4-1 to TRBJ2-5; TRBD2 might be the D (5 bases). The germline gives CDR1 MGHRA, CDR2 YSYEKL. Between the trimmed V and J ends, which lost 0 bases and 2 bases, there was a span of 10 bases. The CDR3 loop spans 15 amino acids. For the CDR3, the DNA is TGCGCCAGCAGCCAAGAAGGGCTAGCACAAGAGACCCAGTACTTC. This codes for CASSQEGLAQETQYF.

The chain carries TRBV27 and TRBJ1-4; TRBD1 aligns across 9 bases. V was pared by 5 bases and J by 8 bases, with 3 bases of the junction left unmatched. This CDR3 has 13 amino acids. Germline V gene data show CDR1 as MNHEY and CDR2 as SMNVEV (reference sequence). The CDR3, as DNA: TGTGCCAGCAGTGTCGACAGGGGGGAAAAACTGTTTTTT. It codes for CASSVDRGEKLFF.

The genes are TRBV20-1 and TRBJ2-5; perhaps TRBD1 as D (7 bases). Germline CDR1 DFQATT, CDR2 SNEGSKA (reference sequence). This CDR3 has 14 amino acids. V lost 5 bases, J lost 5 bases, and 18 bases lay in between. The CDR3 spells CSAHKGQGGETQYF. CDR3 bases: TGCAGTGCTCATAAAGGGCAGGGGGGCGAGACCCAGTACTTC.